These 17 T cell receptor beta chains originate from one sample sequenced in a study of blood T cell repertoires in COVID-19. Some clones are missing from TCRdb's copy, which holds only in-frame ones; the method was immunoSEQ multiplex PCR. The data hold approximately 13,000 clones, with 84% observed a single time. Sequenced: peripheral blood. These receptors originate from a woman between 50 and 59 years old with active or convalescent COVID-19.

CDR3 sequence (DNA): TGTGCCAGCTCACCTAGCGGGAGGGCCCACGAGCAGTACTTC. This gives the protein CASSPSGRAHEQYF. The rearrangement links TRBV18 to TRBJ2-7; 11 bases align to TRBD2. CDR3 length equals 14 residues. V shed 3 bases and J 5 bases; nucleotides not matched to a gene: 3. Per the germline V gene, CDR1 is KGHSH and CDR2 is LQKENI. The entire variable domain, with the rest obtained from reference TRBV18 and TRBJ2-7, is as follows: NAGVMQNPRHLVRRRGQEARLRCSPMKGHSHVYWYRQLPEEGLKFMVYLQKENIIDESGMPKERFSAEFPKEGPSILRIQQVVRGDSAAYFCASSPSGRAHEQYFGPGTRLTVT.

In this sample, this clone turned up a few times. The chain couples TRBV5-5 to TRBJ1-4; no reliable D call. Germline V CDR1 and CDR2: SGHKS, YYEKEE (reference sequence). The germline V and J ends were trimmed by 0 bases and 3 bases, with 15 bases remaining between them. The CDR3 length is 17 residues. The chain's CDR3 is CASSLAPLSGSNEKLFF. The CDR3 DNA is TGTGCCAGCAGCTTGGCCCCCTTGTCCGGGTCTAATGAAAAACTGTTTTTT.

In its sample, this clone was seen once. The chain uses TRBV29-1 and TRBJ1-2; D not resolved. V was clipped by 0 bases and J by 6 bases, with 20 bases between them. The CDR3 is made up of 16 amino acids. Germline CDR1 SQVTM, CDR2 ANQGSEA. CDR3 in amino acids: CSVEDLLVRGRHGYTF. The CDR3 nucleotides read TGCAGCGTTGAAGATCTTTTGGTACGGGGTAGGCATGGCTACACCTTC.

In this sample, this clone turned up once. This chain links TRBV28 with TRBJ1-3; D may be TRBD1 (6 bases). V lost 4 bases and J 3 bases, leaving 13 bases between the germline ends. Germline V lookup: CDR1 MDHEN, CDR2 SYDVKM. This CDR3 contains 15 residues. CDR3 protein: CASSSPTGFGNTIYF. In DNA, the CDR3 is TGTGCCAGCAGTTCCCCCACAGGGTTTGGAAACACCATATATTTT.

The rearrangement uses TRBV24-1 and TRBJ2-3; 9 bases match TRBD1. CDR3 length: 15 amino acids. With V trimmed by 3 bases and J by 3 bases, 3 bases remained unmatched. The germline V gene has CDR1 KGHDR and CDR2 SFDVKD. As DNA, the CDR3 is TGTGCCACCAGTGATCTGGGACAGGGTACAGATACGCAGTATTTT. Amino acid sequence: CATSDLGQGTDTQYF.

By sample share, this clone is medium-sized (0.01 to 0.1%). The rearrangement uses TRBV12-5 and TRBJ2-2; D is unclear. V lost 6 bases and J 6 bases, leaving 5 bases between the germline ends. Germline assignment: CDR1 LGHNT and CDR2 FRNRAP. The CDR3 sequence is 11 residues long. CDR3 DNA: TGTGCTAGTGGCAGATCCGGGGAGCTGTTTTTT. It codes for CASGRSGELFF.

The CDR3 bases are TGTGCCAGCAGTGCTGGAGGTGCTCCATATAATTCACCCCTCCACTTT. Amino acids: CASSAGGAPYNSPLHF. V and J are TRBV2 and TRBJ1-6; unclear D gene. The CDR3 has 16 residues. Trimming left V 4 bases short and J 4 bases short, with 14 bases between. The germline CDR1 and CDR2 sequences are SNHLY and FYNNEI.

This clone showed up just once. CDR3 amino acids: CASSLDPSIETQYF. In DNA form, the CDR3 reads TGTGCCAGCAGCTTAGACCCTAGCATAGAGACCCAGTACTTC. V is TRBV7-8 and J is TRBJ2-5, with D possibly matching TRBD2 (5 bases). Per germline, CDR1 SGHVS and CDR2 FQNEAQ. This CDR3 has 14 amino acids. V was cut by 1 base and J by 4 bases, with 10 bases left in between.

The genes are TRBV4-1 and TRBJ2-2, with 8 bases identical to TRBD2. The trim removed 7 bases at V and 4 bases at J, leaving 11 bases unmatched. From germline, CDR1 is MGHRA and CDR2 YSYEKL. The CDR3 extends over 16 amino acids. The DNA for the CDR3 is TGCGCCAGCAACCCCCGGAGCGGGAGTGCCACCGGGGAGCTGTTTTTT. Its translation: CASNPRSGSATGELFF.

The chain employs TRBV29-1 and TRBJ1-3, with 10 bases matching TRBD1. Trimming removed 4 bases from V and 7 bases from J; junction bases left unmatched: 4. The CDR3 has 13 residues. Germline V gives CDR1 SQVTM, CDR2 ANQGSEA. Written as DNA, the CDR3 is TGCAGCGTTGGGGAGACAGGGGGCAACACCATATATTTT. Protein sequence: CSVGETGGNTIYF.

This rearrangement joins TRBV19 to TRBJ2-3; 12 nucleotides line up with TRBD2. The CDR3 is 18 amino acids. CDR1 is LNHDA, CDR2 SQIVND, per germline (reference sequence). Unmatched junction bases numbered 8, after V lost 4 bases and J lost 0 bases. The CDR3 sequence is CASSTSSGGGTSTDTQYF. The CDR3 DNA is TGTGCCAGTAGTACCTCTAGCGGGGGGGGAACTAGCACAGATACGCAGTATTTT.

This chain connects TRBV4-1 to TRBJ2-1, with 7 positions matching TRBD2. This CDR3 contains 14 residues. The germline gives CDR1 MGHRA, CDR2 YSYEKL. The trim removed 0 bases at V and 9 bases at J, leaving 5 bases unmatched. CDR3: CASSQDSQRGEQFF. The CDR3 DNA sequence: TGCGCCAGCAGCCAAGATTCCCAGCGGGGTGAGCAGTTCTTC.

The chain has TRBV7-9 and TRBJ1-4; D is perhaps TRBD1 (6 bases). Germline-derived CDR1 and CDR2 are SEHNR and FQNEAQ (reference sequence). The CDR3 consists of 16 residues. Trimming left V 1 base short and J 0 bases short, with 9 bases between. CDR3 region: CASSLDQGPTNEKLFF. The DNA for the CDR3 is TGTGCCAGCAGCTTAGACCAGGGGCCAACTAATGAAAAACTGTTTTTT.

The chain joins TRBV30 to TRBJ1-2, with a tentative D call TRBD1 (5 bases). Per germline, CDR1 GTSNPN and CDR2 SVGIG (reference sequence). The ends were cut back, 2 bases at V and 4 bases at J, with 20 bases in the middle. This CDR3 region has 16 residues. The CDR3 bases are TGTGCCTGGAGTAAAGGACAAGGCCCCACCATCTATGGCTACACCTTC. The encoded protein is CAWSKGQGPTIYGYTF.

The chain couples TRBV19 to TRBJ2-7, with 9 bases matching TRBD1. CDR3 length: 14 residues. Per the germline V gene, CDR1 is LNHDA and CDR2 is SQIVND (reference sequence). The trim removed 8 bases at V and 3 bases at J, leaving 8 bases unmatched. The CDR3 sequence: CASAPVTGGYEQYF. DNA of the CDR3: TGTGCCAGTGCCCCGGTGACAGGGGGCTACGAGCAGTACTTC.

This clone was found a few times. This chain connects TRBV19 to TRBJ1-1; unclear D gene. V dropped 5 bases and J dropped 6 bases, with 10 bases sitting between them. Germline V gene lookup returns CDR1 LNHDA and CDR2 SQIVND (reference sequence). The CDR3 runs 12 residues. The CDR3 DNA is TGTGCCAGTAGTCCCCTGAGGGCTGAAGCTTTCTTT. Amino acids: CASSPLRAEAFF.

CDR3 nucleotide sequence: TGTGCCAGCAGCCCCCCACAGGGACAGCCCCAGCATTTT. Translated, it gives CASSPPQGQPQHF. V and J are TRBV7-9 and TRBJ1-5; D perhaps matches TRBD1 (6 bases). Trimming took 5 bases from V and 7 from J, leaving 12 bases between them. The CDR3 sequence is 13 residues long. Germline assignment: CDR1 SEHNR and CDR2 FQNEAQ (reference sequence).